This T cell receptor (beta chain) was observed in a study of blood T cell repertoires in COVID-19. V lost 7 bases and J 7 bases, leaving 13 bases between the germline ends. This CDR3 is 13 amino acids long. The germline CDR1 and CDR2 sequences are SGHNT and YENEEA. This study enrolled people aged roughly 18 to 89 from under 25 US geographic areas. Sequenced by immunoSEQ multiplex PCR; TCRdb stores in-frame clones only, minus some. The data hold roughly 400,000 clones, with about nine tenths observed a single time. This TCR came from a man between 18 and 29 years old who had recovered from COVID-19. The V gene is TRBV11-3, the J gene TRBJ2-2; possibly TRBD1 for D (5 bases). Specimen: PBMCs or T cells enriched from blood (not recorded which). The CDR3 region has the DNA TGTGCCAGCAAGGGGTCTGGGAACGGGGAGCTGTTTTTT. It specifies CASKGSGNGELFF.